One and the same sample provided the 10 T cell receptor beta chains below, sequenced in a study of tumor-infiltrating lymphocytes in primary liver carcinoma. Joint extraction of RNA and DNA used about 17-32 mg of bulk tissue that was unsorted. With 500 to 650 ng total RNA as template and a constant-region primer, TCR beta cDNA was made. What produced the TCR beta libraries was three nested multiplex PCR rounds using slightly modified ARM-PCR. The opening two PCR rounds, ten to eleven cycles each, paired TRBV1-TRBV30 forward primers with a C-beta reverse primer. TCRdb re-analysed the multiplex PCR reads in MiXCR, keeping a single row per CDR3 protein. The sample lists 110,000 or so distinct CDR3 sequences, approximately 82% occurring once. Sequenced input: liver tumor tissue from sampling region 3. Subset reported: tumor region T3, left-lateral pole. The receptors were sampled from a man aged 35-49 years with primary liver carcinoma and hepatitis B virus infection.

As regards this clonotype: Since the CDR3 does not end with the conserved phenylalanine or tryptophan, this likely comes from a read error. The DNA is omitted, as the CDR3 cannot be located on it reliably, and the CDR3 follows TCRdb's listing. The chain combines TRBV6-1 with TRBJ1-4. CDR1 and CDR2 from the germline V gene are MNHNS and SASEGT. The CDR3 length equals 16 residues, ends included. CDR3 amino acids: CARSEGSGSGSEKLYY.

This chain joins TRBV29-1 and TRBJ2-1, with TRBD2 identical over 7 bases. V trimming: 2 bases; J trimming: 3 bases; junction bases outside the gene matches: 7. The CDR3 length is 15 residues. Per germline, CDR1 SQVTM and CDR2 ANQGSEA. The CDR3 region is CSVELVGGLYNEQFF. CDR3 nucleotide sequence: TGCAGCGTTGAACTAGTGGGAGGGCTCTACAATGAGCAGTTCTTC.

Points on this clonotype: A much larger clone lies one base from this, so it may be a read error. The chain combines TRBV6-1 with TRBJ1-1; D is undetermined. The CDR3 is made up of 13 amino acids. Between the trimmed V and J ends, which lost 6 bases and 10 bases, there was a span of 18 bases. Looked up from germline, CDR1 is MNHNS and CDR2 is SASEGT. The CDR3 sequence: CASRSPGRPVAFF. CDR3 in DNA: TGTGCCAGCAGATCACCGGGAAGACCTGTAGCTTTCTTT.

The chain is built from TRBV4-2 and TRBJ1-3; TRBD1 aligns across 8 bases. CDR1 LGHNA and CDR2 YNFKEQ come from the germline V gene. This CDR3 has 18 amino acids. V lost 4 bases, J lost 6 bases, and 17 bases stayed unmatched. The CDR3 loop reads CASSREPRRTGTVNTIYF. The CDR3 DNA reads as TGTGCCAGCAGCCGGGAGCCAAGAAGGACAGGGACTGTAAACACCATATATTTT.

Points on this clonotype: The junction and the germline gene differ at one end; a read error may be behind it. The J gene is TRBJ1-6, the V gene TRBV6-5; no reliable D call. Germline assignment: CDR1 MNHEY and CDR2 SVGAGI. This CDR3 is 15 amino acids long. The CDR3 region is CASRRDTEGNSPLHF. DNA of the CDR3: TGTGCAAGCAGGAGAGACACAGAGGGCAATTCACCCCTCCACTTT.

With respect to this clonotype: One end of the junction varies from germline; a read error may be responsible. V and J are TRBV6-5 and TRBJ2-3; TRBD1 agrees at 8 bases. Germline V gives CDR1 MNHEY, CDR2 SVGAGI. This CDR3 is built from 16 residues. The CDR3 is CASSSSSQGAPDTLYF. The CDR3, as DNA: TGTGCCAGCAGTTCCTCATCCCAGGGGGCCCCAGATACGCTGTATTTT.

Comment on this clonotype: It is likely a read error, because the conserved phenylalanine at the end of the CDR3 is missing. No DNA is shown, since the ends of the CDR3 on it are uncertain; the CDR3 is the one TCRdb lists. The chain links TRBV11-1 to TRBJ2-7. Per the germline V gene, CDR1 is SGHAT and CDR2 is FQDESV (reference sequence). With termini counted, the CDR3 has 13 amino acids. The CDR3 loop reads CAIRGKRSYEQYL.

Of note for this clonotype: Relative to the germline gene, one junction end is altered; a read error may explain this. The chain is built from TRBV29-1 and TRBJ1-2, with 8 bases lining up with TRBD1. The CDR3 has 13 residues. From germline, CDR1 is SQVTM and CDR2 ANQGSEA. Written as DNA, the CDR3 is TGCAGTGTCCGATCAGGGGGCTCCTATGGCTACACGTTC. Protein product: CSVRSGGSYGYTF.

Of note for this clonotype: The junction and the germline gene differ at one end; a read error may be behind it. The chain recombines TRBV11-2 with TRBJ2-2, with D possibly being TRBD2 (5 bases). There are 15 residues in the CDR3. CDR1 and CDR2 (germline): SGHAT, FQNNGV. The CDR3 sequence: CTSSPWTVNIGELFF. The DNA of the CDR3 is TGTACCAGCAGTCCATGGACTGTGAACATCGGGGAGCTGTTTTTT.

The CDR3 bases are TGCAGTTTAGGAACATCGTTTCAAGAGACCCAGTACTTC. It encodes CSLGTSFQETQYF. J is TRBJ2-5 and V is TRBV29-1; D remains unclear. This CDR3 region has 13 residues. The germline CDR1 and CDR2 sequences are SQVTM and ANQGSEA.